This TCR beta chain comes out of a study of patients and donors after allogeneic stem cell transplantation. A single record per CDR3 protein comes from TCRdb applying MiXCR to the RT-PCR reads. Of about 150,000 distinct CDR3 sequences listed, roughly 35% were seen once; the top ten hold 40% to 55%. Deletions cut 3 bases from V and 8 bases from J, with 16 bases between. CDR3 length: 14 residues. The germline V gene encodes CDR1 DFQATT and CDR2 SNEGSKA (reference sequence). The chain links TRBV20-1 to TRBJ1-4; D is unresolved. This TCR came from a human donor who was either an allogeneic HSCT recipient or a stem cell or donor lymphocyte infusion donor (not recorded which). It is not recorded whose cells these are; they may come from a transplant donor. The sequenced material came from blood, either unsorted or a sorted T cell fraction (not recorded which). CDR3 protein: CSASSGGVWEKLFF. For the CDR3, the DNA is TGCAGTGCTAGTTCGGGCGGAGTGTGGGAAAAACTGTTTTTT.